A single sample is the source of the 19 T cell receptor beta chains below, sequenced in a study of OX40 agonist ivuxolimab in advanced cancers. The assay was immunoSEQ multiplex PCR, and TCRdb's table has in-frame clones only and misses some. The table shows roughly 90,000 clones, with 85% to 95% occurring only once. Sequenced material: CD4+ or CD8+ T cells sorted from blood, taken in a trial of the OX40 agonist ivuxolimab. All receptors come from an adult with an advanced solid tumor such as melanoma, head and neck, liver or kidney cancer.

The chain has TRBV28 and TRBJ1-6; 11 nucleotides match TRBD1. The CDR3 runs to 16 residues. Germline V gene sequence: CDR1 MDHEN, CDR2 SYDVKM. V gave up 6 bases and J gave up 7 bases; unmatched junction bases: 8. This chain's CDR3 is CASRGIRDRGNSPLHF. CDR3 DNA sequence: TGTGCCAGCAGGGGAATCCGGGACAGGGGGAATTCACCCCTCCACTTT.

The rearrangement uses TRBV19 and TRBJ1-2; a possible D gene is TRBD1 (5 bases). The V and J ends lost 8 bases and 3 bases respectively, with 13 bases between them. Germline lookup yields CDR1 LNHDA and CDR2 SQIVND (reference sequence). This CDR3 is built from 13 residues. The chain's CDR3 is CASGLGDYYGYTF. The CDR3 bases are TGTGCCAGTGGATTAGGGGATTACTATGGCTACACCTTC. Looking up the rest from reference TRBV19 and TRBJ1-2 gives the full variable domain: DGGITQSPKYLFRKEGQNVTLSCEQNLNHDAMYWYRQDPGQGLRLIYYSQIVNDFQKGDIAEGYSVSREKKESFPLTVTSAQKNPTAFYLCASGLGDYYGYTFGSGTRLTVV.

The rearrangement joins TRBV27 to TRBJ1-6; D is perhaps TRBD1 (6 bases). CDR3 size: 14 residues. Trimming took 3 bases from V and 8 from J, leaving 11 bases between them. Germline assignment: CDR1 MNHEY and CDR2 SMNVEV (reference sequence). This chain's CDR3 is CASSLVQGYSPLHF. The CDR3 DNA is TGTGCCAGCAGTTTGGTCCAGGGGTATTCACCCCTCCACTTT.

This clone was observed a handful of times. The chain is built from TRBV6-5 and TRBJ1-6, with TRBD1 identical over 7 bases. The CDR3 has 15 amino acids. The junction had 7 bases not matched to a gene; V was cut back by 3 bases and J by 8 bases. Looked up from germline, CDR1 is MNHEY and CDR2 is SVGAGI. The CDR3 region is CASSYRDSLHSPLHF. CDR3 DNA: TGTGCCAGCAGTTATAGGGACAGTCTACATTCACCCCTCCACTTT.

The chain uses TRBV5-1 and TRBJ2-7, with a tentative D call TRBD1 (6 bases). With 3 bases removed from V and 2 bases from J, the gap between germline ends came to 24 bases. Germline CDR1 SGHRS, CDR2 YFSETQ. The CDR3 runs to 18 residues. The CDR3 sequence: CASSSGGHGQIVTYEQYF. The CDR3 bases are TGCGCCAGCAGCTCTGGTGGGCACGGACAGATTGTAACCTACGAGCAGTACTTC.

V and J are TRBV10-2 and TRBJ1-2; tentatively, D is TRBD1 (6 bases). The CDR3 loop spans 15 amino acids. V was shortened by 7 bases and J by 4 bases, with 19 bases between the two germline ends. The germline CDR1 and CDR2 sequences are WSHSY and SAAADI. In DNA, the CDR3 is TGCGCCAGCACTGAAAGGGCGGGACACAGCTATGGCTACACCTTC. Translating it yields CASTERAGHSYGYTF.

This clone was seen a single time. The rearrangement uses TRBV12-5 and TRBJ1-1; D gene unclear. Between the trimmed V and J ends, which lost 7 bases and 1 base, there was a span of 10 bases. Germline CDR1 reads LGHNT; CDR2 reads FRNRAP. The CDR3 extends over 13 amino acids. In DNA, the CDR3 is TGTGCTAGTGAACCTGGGAGGAACACTGAAGCTTTCTTT. Its translation: CASEPGRNTEAFF.

The V and J genes are TRBV28 and TRBJ1-1, with 8 bases that match TRBD1. Looked up from germline, CDR1 is MDHEN and CDR2 is SYDVKM. J was trimmed by 3 bases and V by 7 bases; bases with no gene match: 4. The CDR3 has 13 residues. This CDR3 is CASNSDRDTEAFF. The DNA for the CDR3 is TGTGCCAGCAACTCGGACAGGGACACTGAAGCTTTCTTT.

The chain carries TRBV5-4 and TRBJ2-2, with D unclear. Germline V gives CDR1 SGHNT, CDR2 YYREEE (reference sequence). There are 14 residues in the CDR3. The V end was cut by 3 bases, the J end by 2 bases, with 8 bases between. Here the CDR3 reads CASSWAHNTGELFF. CDR3 bases: TGTGCCAGCAGCTGGGCCCACAACACCGGGGAGCTGTTTTTT.

This chain joins TRBV21-1 and TRBJ2-6. TRBV21-1 is assigned pseudogene status. The CDR3 covers 18 residues. The CDR3 here is CASSNGTIETSGANVLTF. CDR3 coding DNA: TGTGCCAGCAGCAACGGCACAATCGAGACCTCTGGGGCCAACGTCCTGACTTTC.

This clone was observed once. The chain is built from TRBV27 and TRBJ2-7; 7 bases match TRBD1. The V segment lost 5 bases and the J segment 3 bases; nucleotides outside the gene matches: 7. CDR3 length equals 14 residues. CDR1 and CDR2 from the germline V gene are MNHEY and SMNVEV (reference sequence). CDR3 in amino acids: CASSMGQSDYEQYF. The CDR3, as DNA: TGTGCCAGCAGTATGGGACAGAGTGACTACGAGCAGTACTTC.

The chain is built from TRBV2 and TRBJ1-1; 7 nucleotides line up with TRBD1. The CDR3 has 16 amino acids. V lost 3 bases, J lost 2 bases, and 9 bases stayed unmatched. The germline V gene has CDR1 SNHLY and CDR2 FYNNEI. The CDR3 protein is CASSDRQGSFNTEAFF. The CDR3 DNA reads TGTGCCAGCAGTGATAGACAGGGAAGTTTTAACACTGAAGCTTTCTTT.

The chain couples TRBV4-3 to TRBJ1-6; D is possibly TRBD1 (5 bases). The CDR3 spans 15 residues. CDR1 and CDR2 (germline): LGHNA, YSLEER. Between the trimmed V and J ends, which lost 6 bases and 7 bases, there was a span of 16 bases. The CDR3, as DNA: TGCGCCAGCAGATCTTCTACATGGGGGAATTCACCCCTCCACTTT. Amino acids: CASRSSTWGNSPLHF.

J is TRBJ2-7 and V is TRBV11-2; TRBD2 aligns across 11 bases. The CDR3 runs to 17 residues. V was clipped by 2 bases and J by 2 bases; unmatched bases: 8. CDR1 and CDR2 (germline): SGHAT, FQNNGV. This CDR3 is CASSLTASGRTAYEQYF. CDR3 nucleotides: TGTGCCAGCAGCTTAACTGCTAGCGGGAGGACTGCCTACGAGCAGTACTTC.

This chain joins TRBV6-5 and TRBJ1-2, with a weak D call TRBD1 (5 bases). Trimming shortened V by 0 bases and J by 6 bases, and 14 bases separated the two germline ends. The CDR3 runs to 15 residues. Germline values: CDR1 MNHEY, CDR2 SVGAGI. In DNA, the CDR3 is TGTGCCAGCAGTTACTCCCTGGCAGGGTTGAATGGCTACACCTTC. Its translation: CASSYSLAGLNGYTF.

The chain links TRBV19 to TRBJ2-3; 8 bases agree with TRBD2. Germline CDR1 is LNHDA and CDR2 is SQIVND (reference sequence). With V trimmed by 6 bases and J by 1 base, 0 bases remained unmatched. The CDR3 spans 13 residues. CDR3 residues: CASRTSGTDTQYF. The DNA for the CDR3 is TGTGCCAGTAGGACTAGCGGCACAGATACGCAGTATTTT. Full variable domain (remainder filled in from reference TRBV19 and TRBJ2-3): DGGITQSPKYLFRKEGQNVTLSCEQNLNHDAMYWYRQDPGQGLRLIYYSQIVNDFQKGDIAEGYSVSREKKESFPLTVTSAQKNPTAFYLCASRTSGTDTQYFGPGTRLTVL.

Only one count was recorded for this clone. CDR3 DNA sequence: TGTGCCAGCAGTTTACATGGCTCCTCCTACGAGCAGTACTTC. This gives the protein CASSLHGSSYEQYF. The V gene is TRBV27, the J gene TRBJ2-7; D ambiguous. V shed 2 bases and J shed 0 bases, with 8 bases lying between them. This CDR3 spans 14 amino acids. Germline V gene sequence: CDR1 MNHEY, CDR2 SMNVEV (reference sequence).

The rearrangement joins TRBV6-5 to TRBJ1-1, with a tentative D call TRBD1 (5 bases). The CDR3 is 12 residues long. Looked up from germline, CDR1 is MNHEY and CDR2 is SVGAGI. Trimming removed 6 bases from V and 7 bases from J, with 12 bases in between. The CDR3 here is CASRHRDREAFF. The CDR3 DNA reads TGTGCCAGCAGACACCGGGACCGTGAAGCTTTCTTT.

The rearrangement links TRBV5-6 to TRBJ2-7; 11 positions agree with TRBD2. This CDR3 has 15 amino acids. Trimming removed 0 bases from V and 7 bases from J; junction bases left unmatched: 6. Per germline, CDR1 SGHDT and CDR2 YYEEEE. This CDR3 is CASSLGPSGRTEQYF. The CDR3 nucleotides read TGTGCCAGCAGCTTGGGCCCTAGCGGGAGGACTGAGCAGTACTTC. Looking up the rest from reference TRBV5-6 and TRBJ2-7 gives the full variable domain: DAGVTQSPTHLIKTRGQQVTLRCSPKSGHDTVSWYQQALGQGPQFIFQYYEEEERQRGNFPDRFSGHQFPNYSSELNVNALLLGDSALYLCASSLGPSGRTEQYFGPGTRLTVT.